The T cell receptor beta chain under discussion was sequenced for a study of regulatory T cells in long-lasting Graves disease. Time point reported: persistent/refractory GD, antithyroid drugs over 5 years with positive TRAb. The TCR library was made from RNA that had been extracted from PBMCs in TRIzol. Building the TCR beta libraries relied on iRepertoire HTBI primers, and CDR3 regions underwent Arm-PCR. TCRdb called the multiplex PCR reads again in MiXCR, with one record for every CDR3 protein. This sample has about 470,000 distinct CDR3 sequences, with about 20% found just once. V gave up 6 bases and J gave up 4 bases, with 12 bases separating them. This CDR3 has 14 amino acids. This clonotype was recorded at least ten times.

V is TRBV12-3 or TRBV12-4 and J is TRBJ2-2, with D unresolved. Sequencing was performed on peripheral blood mononuclear cells (PBMCs), taken when the disease was refractory, from a patient treated with antithyroid drugs. This receptor was identified in a female donor with Graves disease. The CDR3: CASSQTRRTGELFF. CDR3 DNA sequence: TGTGCCAGCAGCCAGACACGCCGCACCGGGGAGCTGTTTTTT.